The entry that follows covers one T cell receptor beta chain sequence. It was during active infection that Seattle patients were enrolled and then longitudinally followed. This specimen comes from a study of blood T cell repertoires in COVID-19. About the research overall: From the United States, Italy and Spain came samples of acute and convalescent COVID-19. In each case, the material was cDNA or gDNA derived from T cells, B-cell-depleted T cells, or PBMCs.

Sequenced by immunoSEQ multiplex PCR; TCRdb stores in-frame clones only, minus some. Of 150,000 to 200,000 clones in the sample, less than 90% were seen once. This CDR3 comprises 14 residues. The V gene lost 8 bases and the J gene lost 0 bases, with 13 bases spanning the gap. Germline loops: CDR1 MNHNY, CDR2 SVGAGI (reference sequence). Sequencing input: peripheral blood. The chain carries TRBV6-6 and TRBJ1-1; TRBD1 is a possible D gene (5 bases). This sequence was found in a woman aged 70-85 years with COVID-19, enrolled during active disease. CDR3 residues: CASLLGGVNTEAFF. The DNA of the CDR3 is TGTGCCAGCCTCCTGGGGGGGGTGAACACTGAAGCTTTCTTT.